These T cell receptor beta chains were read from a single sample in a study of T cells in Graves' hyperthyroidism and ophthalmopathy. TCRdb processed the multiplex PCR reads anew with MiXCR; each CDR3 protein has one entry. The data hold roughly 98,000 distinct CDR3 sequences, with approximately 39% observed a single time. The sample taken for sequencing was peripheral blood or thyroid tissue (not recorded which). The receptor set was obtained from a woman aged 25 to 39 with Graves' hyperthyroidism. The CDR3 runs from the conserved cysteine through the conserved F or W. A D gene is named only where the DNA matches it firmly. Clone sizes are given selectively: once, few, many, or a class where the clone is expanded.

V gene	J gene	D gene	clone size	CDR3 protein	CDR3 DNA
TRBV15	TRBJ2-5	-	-	CATSNPTSSWDSQETQYF	TGTGCCACCAGCAACCCCACTAGCAGCTGGGACAGCCAAGAGACCCAGTACTTC
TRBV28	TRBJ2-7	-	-	CASQLGQPEQYF	TGTGCCAGCCAACTTGGACAGCCCGAGCAGTACTTC
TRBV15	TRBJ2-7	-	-	CATRGYDEQYF	TGTGCCACCAGGGGCTATGACGAGCAGTACTTC
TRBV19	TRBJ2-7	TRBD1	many	CASSKQPGQGSDEQYF	TGTGCCAGTAGTAAACAACCGGGACAGGGTTCCGACGAGCAGTACTTC
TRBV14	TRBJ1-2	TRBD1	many	CASSYPGQGANYGYTF	TGTGCCAGCAGCTATCCGGGACAGGGGGCGAACTATGGCTACACCTTC
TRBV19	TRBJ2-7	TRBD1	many	CASSSRQGAIGQYF	TGTGCCAGTAGTTCCCGACAGGGGGCAATCGGGCAGTACTTC
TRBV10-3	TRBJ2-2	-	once	CAISGTENFNTGELFF	TGTGCCATCTCCGGGACGGAGAATTTTAACACCGGGGAGCTGTTTTTT
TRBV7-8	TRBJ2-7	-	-	CATSDTLDEQYF	TGTGCCACCAGTGATACCCTTGACGAGCAGTACTTC
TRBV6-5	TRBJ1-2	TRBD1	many	CASSYGTGVYGYTF	TGTGCCAGCAGTTACGGGACAGGGGTCTATGGCTACACCTTC
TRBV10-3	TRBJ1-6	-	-	CAISEERGRSRNSPLHF	TGTGCCATCAGTGAGGAGAGAGGGCGCTCCCGGAATTCACCCCTCCACTTT
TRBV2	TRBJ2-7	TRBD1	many	CASRGQGTNFYEQYF	TGTGCCAGCAGGGGACAGGGAACAAACTTTTACGAGCAGTACTTC
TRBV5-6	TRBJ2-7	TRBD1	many	CASSTGTENEQYF	TGTGCCAGCAGCACCGGGACAGAAAACGAGCAGTACTTC
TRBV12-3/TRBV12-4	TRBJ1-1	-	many	CASSLSGELAEAFF	TGTGCCAGCAGTTTGTCGGGGGAGCTTGCTGAAGCTTTCTTT
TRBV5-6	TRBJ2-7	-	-	CASNYGTGELYF	TGTGCCAGCAACTACGGGACCGGGGAGCTGTACTTC
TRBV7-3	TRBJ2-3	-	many	CASSPTGVVDTQYF	TGTGCCAGCAGCCCGACGGGGGTGGTAGATACGCAGTATTTT
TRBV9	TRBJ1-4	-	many	CASSITPGPIEKLFF	TGTGCCAGCAGCATAACCCCGGGACCTATTGAAAAACTGTTTTTT
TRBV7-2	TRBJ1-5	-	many	CASSQGTRENQPQHF	TGTGCCAGCAGCCAGGGGACAAGGGAGAATCAGCCCCAGCATTTT